What follows is one T cell receptor (beta chain) and its context. The data were obtained in a study of control samples from healthy donors and cancer patients. The CDR3 is made up of 14 amino acids. V was trimmed by 0 bases and J by 5 bases, leaving 8 bases between them. Germline V gene lookup returns CDR1 SGHRS and CDR2 YFSETQ. The data were produced by immunoSEQ multiplex PCR, yet TCRdb's version contains in-frame clones alone and is incomplete. The table includes 95,000 to 150,000 clones, roughly 92% detected once. This sequence originates from a man at least 80 years old with head and neck cancer. Material for sequencing was PBMCs. This chain uses TRBV5-1 with TRBJ1-4, with D possibly matching TRBD1 (5 bases). The DNA of the CDR3 is TGCGCCAGCAGCTTGGTTCCAGGGAATGAAAAACTGTTTTTT. This encodes CASSLVPGNEKLFF.